This T cell receptor beta chain originates from a study of T cells in localized non-small cell lung cancer. The study, taken as a whole, reports: A median about 62 of the top 100 tumor clones appeared in adjacent lung. In uninvolved adjacent lung, T cell clonality reached its highest value, exceeding tumor. Only one tumor region was sequenced, so heterogeneity remains possible.

With respect to this clone: The antigen is undetermined.

Data came from immunoSEQ multiplex PCR; TCRdb stores just in-frame clones and leaves some out. Here the sample spans 25,000 or so clones, 90% being singletons. From germline, CDR1 is MDHEN and CDR2 SYDVKM. Trimming pared 7 bases from V and 1 base from J, leaving 20 bases between. This CDR3 is 16 amino acids long. This specimen consisted of peripheral blood, obtained before any cancer treatment. This sequence joins TRBV28 and TRBJ2-7, with D perhaps TRBD2 (5 bases). The TCR comes from a woman aged 40 to 75 with stage I lung adenocarcinoma. The CDR3 sequence: CASNIPEVGVSYEQYF. CDR3 nucleotide sequence: TGTGCCAGCAACATTCCCGAGGTGGGAGTTTCCTACGAGCAGTACTTC. The complete variable domain, with remaining parts taken from reference TRBV28 and TRBJ2-7, reads DVKVTQSSRYLVKRTGEKVFLECVQDMDHENMFWYRQDPGLGLRLIYFSYDVKMKEKGDIPEGYSVSREKKERFSLILESASTNQTSMYLCASNIPEVGVSYEQYFGPGTRLTVT.